The source of this T cell receptor (beta chain) is a study of T-cell reconstitution after alpha-beta-depleted transplantation in children. Study conclusions and caveats: At day 60, the high TCRbeta diversity found in some patients originated from recipient T cells and thymic progenitors that had survived. T-cell numbers and diversity one year post-transplant derived largely from freshly generated T cells. Reported findings indicate that, about two months after transplant, alpha-beta T cells came from several hundred expanded clones, which were derived from non-depleted graft cells.

The CDR3 contains 15 residues. After removal of 6 bases from V and 3 bases from J, the junction contained 12 bases not matched to a gene. Germline V gene data show CDR1 as DFQATT and CDR2 as SNEGSKA (reference sequence). This clonotype has only a few counts. Its antigen remains unknown. The TCRbeta library was prepared with unique molecular identifiers. Via MiXCR, TCRdb re-called the PCR reads, giving one row per CDR3 protein. The sample carries roughly 200,000 distinct CDR3 sequences, around 8.4% recorded once. The TCR was taken from a male patient under 10 years old who had a stem cell transplant for acute myeloid leukemia, so the T cells may come from the graft donor. V and J are TRBV20-1 and TRBJ2-5, with 8 positions matching TRBD1. The starting material was PBMCs, mostly from graft donor cells, obtained 360 days after TCRalphabeta/CD19-depleted stem cell transplant. CDR3: CSASPGTGQKETQYF. CDR3 DNA sequence: TGCAGTGCCAGCCCCGGGACAGGCCAAAAAGAGACCCAGTACTTC.